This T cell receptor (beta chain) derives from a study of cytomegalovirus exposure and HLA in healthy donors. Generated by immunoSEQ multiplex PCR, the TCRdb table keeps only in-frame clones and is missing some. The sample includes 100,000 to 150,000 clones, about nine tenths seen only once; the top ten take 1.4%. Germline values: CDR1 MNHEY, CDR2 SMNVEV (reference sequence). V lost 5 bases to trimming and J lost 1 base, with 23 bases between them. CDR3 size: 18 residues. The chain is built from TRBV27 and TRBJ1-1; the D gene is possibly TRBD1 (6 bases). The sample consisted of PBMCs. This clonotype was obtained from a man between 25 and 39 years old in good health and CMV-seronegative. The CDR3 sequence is CASSPYRVLGFTNTEAFF. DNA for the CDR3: TGTGCCAGCAGTCCCTACAGGGTTTTAGGGTTTACGAACACTGAAGCTTTCTTT.